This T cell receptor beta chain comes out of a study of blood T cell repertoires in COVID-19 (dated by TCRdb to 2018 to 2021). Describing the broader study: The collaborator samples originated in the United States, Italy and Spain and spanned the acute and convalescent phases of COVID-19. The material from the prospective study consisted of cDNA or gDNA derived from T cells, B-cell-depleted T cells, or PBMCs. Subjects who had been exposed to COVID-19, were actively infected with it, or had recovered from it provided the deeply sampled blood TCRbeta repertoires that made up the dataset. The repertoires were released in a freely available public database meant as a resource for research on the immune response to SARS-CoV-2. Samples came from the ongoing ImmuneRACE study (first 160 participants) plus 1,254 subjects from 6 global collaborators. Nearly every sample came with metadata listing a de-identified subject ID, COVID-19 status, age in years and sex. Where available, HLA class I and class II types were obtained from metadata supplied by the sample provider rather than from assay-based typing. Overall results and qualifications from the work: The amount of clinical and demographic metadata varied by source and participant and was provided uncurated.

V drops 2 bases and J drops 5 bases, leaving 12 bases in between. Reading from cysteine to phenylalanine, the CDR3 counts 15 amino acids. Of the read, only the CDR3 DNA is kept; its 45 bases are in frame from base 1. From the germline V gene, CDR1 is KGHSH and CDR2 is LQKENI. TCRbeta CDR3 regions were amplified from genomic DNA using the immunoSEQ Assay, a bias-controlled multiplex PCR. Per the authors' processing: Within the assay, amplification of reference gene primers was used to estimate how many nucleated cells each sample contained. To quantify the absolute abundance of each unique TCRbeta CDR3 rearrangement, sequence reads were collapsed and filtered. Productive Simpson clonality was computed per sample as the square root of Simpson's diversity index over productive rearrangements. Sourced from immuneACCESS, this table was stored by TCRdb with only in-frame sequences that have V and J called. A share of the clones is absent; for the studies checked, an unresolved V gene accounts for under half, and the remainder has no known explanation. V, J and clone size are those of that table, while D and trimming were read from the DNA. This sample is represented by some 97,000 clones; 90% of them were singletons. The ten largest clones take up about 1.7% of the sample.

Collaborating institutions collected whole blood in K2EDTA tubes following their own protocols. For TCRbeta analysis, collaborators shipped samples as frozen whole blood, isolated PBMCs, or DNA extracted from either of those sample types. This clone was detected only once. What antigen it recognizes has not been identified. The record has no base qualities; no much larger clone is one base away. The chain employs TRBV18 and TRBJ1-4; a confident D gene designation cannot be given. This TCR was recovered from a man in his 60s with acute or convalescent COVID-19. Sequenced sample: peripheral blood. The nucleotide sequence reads TGTGCCAGCTCACCATTAGGAGGAATGAATGAAAAACTGTTTTTT. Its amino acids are CASSPLGGMNEKLFF. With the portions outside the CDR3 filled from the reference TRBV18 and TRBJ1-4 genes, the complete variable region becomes NAGVMQNPRHLVRRRGQEARLRCSPMKGHSHVYWYRQLPEEGLKFMVYLQKENIIDESGMPKERFSAEFPKEGPSILRIQQVVRGDSAAYFCASSPLGGMNEKLFFGSGTQLSVL.